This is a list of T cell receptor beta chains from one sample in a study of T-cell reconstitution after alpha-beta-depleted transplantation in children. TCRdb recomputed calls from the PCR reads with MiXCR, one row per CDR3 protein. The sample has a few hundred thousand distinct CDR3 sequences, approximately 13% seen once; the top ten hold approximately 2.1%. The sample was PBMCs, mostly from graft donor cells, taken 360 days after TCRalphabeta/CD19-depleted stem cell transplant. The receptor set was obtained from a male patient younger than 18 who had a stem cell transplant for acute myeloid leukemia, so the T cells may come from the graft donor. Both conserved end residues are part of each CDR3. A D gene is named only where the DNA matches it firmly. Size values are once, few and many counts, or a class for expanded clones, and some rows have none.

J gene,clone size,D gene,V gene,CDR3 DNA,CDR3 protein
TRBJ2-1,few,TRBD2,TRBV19,TGTGCCAGTAGCCTTAGACTAGCGGGGTCCAATGAGCAGTTCTTC,CASSLRLAGSNEQFF
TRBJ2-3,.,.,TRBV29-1,TGCAGCGTTCCCCCCAGCAGCACAGATACGCAGTATTTT,CSVPPSSTDTQYF
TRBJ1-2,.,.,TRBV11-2,TGTGCCAGCAGCTTATTGACCGTCGGGGGCGGGTATGGCTACACCTTC,CASSLLTVGGGYGYTF
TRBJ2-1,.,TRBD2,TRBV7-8,TGTGCCAGCAGCTCTTATGCTAGCGGGAGAGACGTCTACAATGAGCAGTTCTTC,CASSSYASGRDVYNEQFF
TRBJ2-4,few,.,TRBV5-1,TGCGCCAGCAGCTTGGCGGTCCCTATAGCCAAAAACATTCAGTACTTC,CASSLAVPIAKNIQYF
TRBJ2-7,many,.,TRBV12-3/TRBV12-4,TGTGCCAGCAACAAGCATAGCGCGAGCTCCTACGAGCAGTACTTC,CASNKHSASSYEQYF
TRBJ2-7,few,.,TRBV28,TGTGCCAGCAGCCGAACAGGTTTTGAGTCCTACGAGCAGTACTTC,CASSRTGFESYEQYF
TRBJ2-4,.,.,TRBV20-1,TGCAGTGCTTTTCTAGGGTATAAAAACATTCAGTACTTC,CSAFLGYKNIQYF
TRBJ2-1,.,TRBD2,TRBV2,TGTGCCAGCAGCCTTCTTGGACTAGCGGGAGTAAGCAATGAGCAGTTCTTC,CASSLLGLAGVSNEQFF
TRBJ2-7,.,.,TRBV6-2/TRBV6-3,TGTGCCAGCAGCCCTCCACCCTTAGCGGTCTACGAGCAGTACTTC,CASSPPPLAVYEQYF
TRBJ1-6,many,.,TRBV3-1,TGTGCCAGCAGCCGGACGGGGAATTCACCCCTCCACTTT,CASSRTGNSPLHF
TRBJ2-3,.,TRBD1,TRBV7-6,TGTGCCAGCAGCTTCCGGAGGACAGGTAGCACAGATACGCAGTATTTT,CASSFRRTGSTDTQYF
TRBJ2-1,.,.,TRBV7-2,TGTGCCAGCAGCTTTCAGGGGCTTTACAATGAGCAGTTCTTC,CASSFQGLYNEQFF
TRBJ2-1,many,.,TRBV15,TGTGCCACCAGCAGAGGAAATTCTTACTCCTACAATGAGCAGTTCTTC,CATSRGNSYSYNEQFF
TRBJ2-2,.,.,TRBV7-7,TGTGCTAGCAGCTTAGTTCTAGCTGAAGATTATCGGGCCACCGGGGAGCTGTTTTTT,CASSLVLAEDYRATGELFF
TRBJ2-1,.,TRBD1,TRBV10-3,TGTGCCATGGCAGGGACAGGGGGCAAAAACTCCTACAATGAGCAGTTCTTC,CAMAGTGGKNSYNEQFF
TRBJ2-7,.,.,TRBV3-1,TGTGCCAGCAGCCAAGACGGGGGCGAGGACTACGAGCAGTACTTC,CASSQDGGEDYEQYF
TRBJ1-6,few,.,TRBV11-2,TGTGCCAGCAGCTTAAAGGGGGACTATAATTCACCCCTCCACTTT,CASSLKGDYNSPLHF
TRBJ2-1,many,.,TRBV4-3,TGCGCCAGCAGCCTACGGACAGACTCCTACAATGAGCAGTTCTTC,CASSLRTDSYNEQFF